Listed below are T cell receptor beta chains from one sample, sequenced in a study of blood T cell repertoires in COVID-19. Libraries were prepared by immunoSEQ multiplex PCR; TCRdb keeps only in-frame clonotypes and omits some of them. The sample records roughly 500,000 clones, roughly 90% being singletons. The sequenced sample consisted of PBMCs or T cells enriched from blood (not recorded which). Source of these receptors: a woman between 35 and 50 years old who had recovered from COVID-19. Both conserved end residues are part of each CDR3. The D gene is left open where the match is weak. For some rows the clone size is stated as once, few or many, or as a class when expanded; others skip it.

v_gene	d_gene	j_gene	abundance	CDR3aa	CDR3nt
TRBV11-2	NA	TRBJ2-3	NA	CASSLEGRTDTQYF	TGTGCCAGCAGCTTGGAGGGGAGGACAGATACGCAGTATTTT
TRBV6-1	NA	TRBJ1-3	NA	CASSDRVRKVAGNTIYF	TGTGCCAGCAGTGACAGGGTTCGTAAGGTTGCCGGAAACACCATATATTTT
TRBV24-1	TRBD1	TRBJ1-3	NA	CATSPDRDRTGNTIYF	TGTGCCACCAGTCCAGACCGGGACAGGACTGGAAACACCATATATTTT
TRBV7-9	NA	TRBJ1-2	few	CASSQRGGDNYGYTF	TGTGCCAGCAGCCAAAGGGGGGGCGATAACTATGGCTACACCTTC
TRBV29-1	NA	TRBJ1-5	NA	CSVGSFNQPQHF	TGCAGCGTTGGGAGTTTCAATCAGCCCCAGCATTTT
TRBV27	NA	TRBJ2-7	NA	CASSIRDKTYEQYF	TGTGCCAGCAGTATCCGGGACAAGACCTACGAGCAGTACTTC
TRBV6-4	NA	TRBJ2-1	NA	CASSVTEAGYNEQFF	TGTGCCAGCAGTGTGACGGAGGCCGGCTACAATGAGCAGTTCTTC
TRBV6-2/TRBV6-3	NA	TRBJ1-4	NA	CASSWATANEKLFF	TGTGCCAGCAGTTGGGCGACGGCTAATGAAAAACTGTTTTTT
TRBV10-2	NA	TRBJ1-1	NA	CASSWGLAEAFF	TGCGCCAGCAGCTGGGGGCTCGCTGAAGCTTTCTTT
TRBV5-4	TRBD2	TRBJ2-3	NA	CASILAGSSSTDTQYF	TGTGCCAGCATACTAGCGGGATCTTCTAGCACAGATACGCAGTATTTT
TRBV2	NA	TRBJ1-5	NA	CATNLGGGSNQPQHF	TGTGCCACCAATTTGGGCGGGGGTAGCAATCAGCCCCAGCATTTT
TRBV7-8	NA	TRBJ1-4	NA	CASSFGDGINEKLFF	TGTGCCAGCAGCTTTGGAGACGGCATTAATGAAAAACTGTTTTTT
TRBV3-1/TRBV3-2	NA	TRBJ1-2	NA	CASSPRARTVIFGDYGYTF	TGTGCCAGCAGCCCGAGGGCAAGGACAGTCATCTTTGGGGACTATGGCTACACCTTC
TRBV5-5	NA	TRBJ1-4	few	CASRPGDWSTNEKLFF	TGTGCCAGCAGGCCAGGTGATTGGTCAACTAATGAAAAACTGTTTTTT
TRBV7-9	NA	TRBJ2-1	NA	CASSLSDSWNEQFF	TGTGCCAGCAGCTTATCCGACAGTTGGAATGAGCAGTTCTTC
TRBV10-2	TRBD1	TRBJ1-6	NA	CASSLGQDSPLHF	TGCGCCAGCAGTCTGGGACAGGATTCACCCCTCCACTTT
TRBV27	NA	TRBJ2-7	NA	CASTGRSYEQYF	TGTGCCAGCACTGGCCGTTCCTACGAGCAGTACTTC
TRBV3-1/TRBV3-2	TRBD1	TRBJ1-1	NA	CASSQDLRGLSRNTEAFF	TGTGCCAGCAGCCAAGATCTGAGGGGGCTAAGTCGGAACACTGAAGCTTTCTTT
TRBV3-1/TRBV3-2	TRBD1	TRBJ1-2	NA	CASSKRQGADGYTF	TGTGCCAGCAGCAAGAGACAGGGGGCGGATGGCTACACCTTC
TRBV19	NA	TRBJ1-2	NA	CASSIAPGDVYGYTF	TGTGCCAGTAGTATAGCGCCAGGGGATGTCTATGGCTACACCTTC
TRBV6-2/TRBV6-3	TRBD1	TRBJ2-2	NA	CASSYRGQGVGELFF	TGTGCCAGCAGTTATCGGGGACAGGGTGTCGGGGAGCTGTTTTTT
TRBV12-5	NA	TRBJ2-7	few	CASGLGQAIAEQYF	TGTGCTAGTGGTTTGGGACAGGCTATCGCCGAGCAGTACTTC
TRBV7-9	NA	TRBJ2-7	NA	CASSLETSRYEQYF	TGTGCCAGCAGCTTAGAGACTAGTCGGTACGAGCAGTACTTC
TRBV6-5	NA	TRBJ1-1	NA	CASSYSWAANTEAFF	TGTGCCAGCAGTTACTCGTGGGCAGCGAACACTGAAGCTTTCTTT
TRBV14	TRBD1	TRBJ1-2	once	CASSQGTGRRGYTF	TGTGCCAGCAGCCAAGGGACAGGGCGGCGGGGCTACACCTTC
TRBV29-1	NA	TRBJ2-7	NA	CSVEGLTGEQYF	TGCAGCGTTGAAGGCCTTACGGGGGAGCAGTACTTC
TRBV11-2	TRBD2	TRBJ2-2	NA	CASSLLAGGLTGELFF	TGTGCCAGCAGCTTACTAGCGGGAGGGCTTACCGGGGAGCTGTTTTTT
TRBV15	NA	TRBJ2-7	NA	CATSRIGLGTDHEQYF	TGTGCCACCAGCAGAATCGGGCTCGGGACTGACCACGAGCAGTACTTC
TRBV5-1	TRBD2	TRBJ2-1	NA	CASSSGLAYNEQFF	TGCGCCAGCAGCTCGGGACTAGCATACAATGAGCAGTTCTTC
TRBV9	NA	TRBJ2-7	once	CASSVEGGSPSYEQYF	TGTGCCAGCAGCGTAGAAGGAGGGAGCCCCTCCTACGAGCAGTACTTC
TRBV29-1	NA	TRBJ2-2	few	CSVKTSNTGELFF	TGCAGCGTCAAGACAAGTAACACCGGGGAGCTGTTTTTT
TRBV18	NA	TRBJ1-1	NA	CASSPPGKQGAEAFF	TGTGCCAGCTCACCACCAGGGAAACAGGGCGCTGAAGCTTTCTTT
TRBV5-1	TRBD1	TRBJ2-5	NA	CASSMGTGGEQTQYF	TGCGCCAGCAGCATGGGGACAGGGGGCGAACAGACCCAGTACTTC
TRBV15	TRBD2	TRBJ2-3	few	CATSRESLASPTDTQYF	TGTGCCACCAGCAGAGAGTCACTAGCGAGCCCCACAGATACGCAGTATTTT
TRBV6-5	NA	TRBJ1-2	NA	CASSYVQGYSYGYTF	TGTGCCAGCAGTTACGTCCAGGGATACAGCTATGGCTACACCTTC
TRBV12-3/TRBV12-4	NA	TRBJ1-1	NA	CASSWAWAGEAFF	TGTGCCAGCAGTTGGGCGTGGGCGGGCGAAGCTTTCTTT
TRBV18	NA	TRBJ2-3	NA	CASPDSGGGSPTDTQYF	TGTGCCAGCCCCGATTCCGGTGGAGGGAGCCCCACAGATACGCAGTATTTT
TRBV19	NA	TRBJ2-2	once	CASRLSGLGGELFF	TGTGCCAGTAGACTTTCGGGACTGGGCGGGGAGCTGTTTTTT
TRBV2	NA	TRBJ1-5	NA	CASSQQGNQPQHF	TGTGCCAGCAGCCAACAGGGTAACCAGCCCCAGCATTTT
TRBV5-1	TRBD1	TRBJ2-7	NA	CASSSSDRGRYEQYF	TGCGCCAGCAGCTCTTCCGACAGGGGGAGGTACGAGCAGTACTTC
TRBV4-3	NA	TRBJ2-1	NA	CASSQENAGPAEQFF	TGCGCCAGCAGCCAAGAAAACGCAGGGCCTGCTGAGCAGTTCTTC
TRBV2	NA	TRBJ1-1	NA	CATRGQLNTEAFF	TGTGCCACCCGAGGACAGTTGAACACTGAAGCTTTCTTT
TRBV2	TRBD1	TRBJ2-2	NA	CASSEFDRVGNTGELFF	TGTGCCAGCAGTGAATTCGACAGGGTCGGGAACACCGGGGAGCTGTTTTTT
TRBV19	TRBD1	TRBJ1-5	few	CASSITHWDSRINQPQHF	TGTGCCAGTAGTATAACCCACTGGGACAGCCGGATCAATCAGCCCCAGCATTTT
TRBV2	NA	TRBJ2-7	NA	CASSEGHLVGLYEQYF	TGTGCCAGCAGTGAGGGACACTTAGTGGGGCTCTACGAGCAGTACTTC
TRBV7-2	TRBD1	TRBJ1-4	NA	CASSSGTGNEKLFF	TGTGCCAGCAGCTCCGGGACAGGGAATGAAAAACTGTTTTTT
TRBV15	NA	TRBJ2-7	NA	CATSRDRGSSGSEQYF	TGTGCCACCAGCAGAGATCGGGGGTCCTCTGGTTCCGAGCAGTACTTC
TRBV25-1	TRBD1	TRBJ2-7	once	CASRETGGFEQYF	TGTGCCAGCAGGGAGACAGGGGGTTTCGAGCAGTACTTC
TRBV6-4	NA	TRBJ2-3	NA	CASSDVPGKDTQYF	TGTGCCAGCAGTGATGTCCCAGGGAAAGATACGCAGTATTTT
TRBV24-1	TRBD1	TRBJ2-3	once	CATSEPEGATGIVDTQYF	TGTGCCACCAGTGAACCTGAGGGGGCCACAGGGATTGTGGATACGCAGTATTTT
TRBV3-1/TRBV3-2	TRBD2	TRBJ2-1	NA	CASSQDTGGGYNEQFF	TGTGCCAGCAGCCAAGATACTGGGGGAGGGTACAATGAGCAGTTCTTC
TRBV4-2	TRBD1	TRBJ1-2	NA	CASSQETGGGYGYTF	TGTGCCAGCAGCCAAGAGACAGGGGGTGGCTATGGCTACACCTTC
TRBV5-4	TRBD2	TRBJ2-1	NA	CASSLEASGRARNEQFF	TGTGCCAGCAGCTTGGAGGCTAGCGGGAGGGCCAGGAATGAGCAGTTCTTC
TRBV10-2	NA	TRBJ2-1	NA	CASSEFRNEQFF	TGCGCCAGCAGTGAGTTTAGAAATGAGCAGTTCTTC
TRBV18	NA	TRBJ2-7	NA	CASSAQVEATYEQYF	TGTGCCAGCTCGGCCCAGGTGGAAGCTACCTACGAGCAGTACTTC